This TCR beta chain derives from a study of T cells in Graves' hyperthyroidism and ophthalmopathy. Study findings and constraints: Among clonotypes expanded in thyroid above 0.001, most were also found in blood.

TCR beta CDR3 region amplification was performed from RNA transcripts. An initial round of RT-PCR targeting the TCR CDR3 relied on the HTBI primer set. TCRdb reprocessed the multiplex PCR reads via MiXCR and lists one record per CDR3 protein. The data show approximately 480,000 distinct CDR3 sequences, 20% to 25% seen once. This clonotype came up many times. Its antigen is not identified. Germline V gives CDR1 MDHEN, CDR2 SYDVKM. The germline V and J ends were trimmed by 3 bases and 0 bases, with 5 bases remaining between them. There are 13 residues in the CDR3. This clonotype originated in a man aged 18-30 years with Graves' hyperthyroidism. The chain has TRBV28 and TRBJ1-1; no reliable D call. The specimen sequenced was blood. The CDR3 DNA sequence: TGTGCCAGCAGTTTTATCATGAACACTGAAGCTTTCTTT. Translated: CASSFIMNTEAFF.